This T cell receptor beta chain was recovered during a study of T cell repertoires in cytomegalovirus infection. This clonotype appeared a single time. The antigen is undetermined. MiXCR, applied by TCRdb to the reads, yields one record per CDR3 protein. In the table there are fewer than 900,000 distinct CDR3 sequences, roughly 29% of which are singletons. V was pared by 1 base and J by 9 bases, with 13 bases between. The CDR3 consists of 12 residues. The germline gives CDR1 DFQATT, CDR2 SNEGSKA (reference sequence). The rearrangement links TRBV20-1 to TRBJ2-7; D is tentatively TRBD1 or TRBD2 (5 bases each). Sequenced material: cultured CD8+ T cells from PBMCs, taken from culture after CMV antigen stimulation. This clonotype was sampled from a human donor in good health (CMV status not recorded). Some clones in this sample may be carry-over from other donors' samples. The CDR3 is CSARVGSGTQYF. The CDR3 bases are TGCAGTGCTAGAGTGGGATCAGGGACGCAGTACTTC.